This T cell receptor (beta chain) was identified in a study of T-cell reconstitution after alpha-beta-depleted transplantation in children. Study observations and caveats: T-cell counts and diversity were attributed mostly to newly produced T cells one year after transplant. Alpha-beta T cells about two months after transplant reportedly derived from several hundred expanded graft clones.

This clonotype was recorded at least ten times. Antigen unknown. The TCRbeta library was prepared with unique molecular identifiers. TCRdb redid the calling of the PCR reads with MiXCR, one entry per CDR3 protein. The sample lists 180,000 or so distinct CDR3 sequences, 5% to 6.5% seen once, with around 4.4% in the top ten. The source material was PBMCs, sampled before TCRalphabeta/CD19-depleted stem cell transplant. The origin of this receptor is a girl less than two years old with combined immunodeficiency, due to receive a stem cell transplant.

CDR3 sequence (DNA): TGTGCCAGCAGCCAACACGTTAGCTCCTACGAGCAGTACTTC. Protein product: CASSQHVSSYEQYF. J is TRBJ2-7 and V is TRBV14, with D unclear. Deletions cut 2 bases from V and 0 bases from J, with 8 bases between. Looked up from germline, CDR1 is SGHDN and CDR2 is FVKESK. The CDR3 contains 14 residues.